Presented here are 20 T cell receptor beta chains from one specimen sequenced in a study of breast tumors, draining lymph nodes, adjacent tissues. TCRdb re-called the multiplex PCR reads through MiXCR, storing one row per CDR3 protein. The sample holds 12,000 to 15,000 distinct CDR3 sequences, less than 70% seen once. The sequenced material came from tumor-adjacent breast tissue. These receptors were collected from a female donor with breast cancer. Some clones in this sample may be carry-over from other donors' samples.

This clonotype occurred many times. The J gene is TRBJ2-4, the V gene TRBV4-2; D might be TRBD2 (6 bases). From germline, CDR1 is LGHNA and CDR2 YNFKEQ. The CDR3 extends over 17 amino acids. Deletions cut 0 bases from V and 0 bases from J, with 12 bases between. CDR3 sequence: CASSQDSGRGAKNIQYF. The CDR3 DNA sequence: TGTGCCAGCAGCCAAGACTCAGGGCGGGGAGCCAAAAACATTCAGTACTTC.

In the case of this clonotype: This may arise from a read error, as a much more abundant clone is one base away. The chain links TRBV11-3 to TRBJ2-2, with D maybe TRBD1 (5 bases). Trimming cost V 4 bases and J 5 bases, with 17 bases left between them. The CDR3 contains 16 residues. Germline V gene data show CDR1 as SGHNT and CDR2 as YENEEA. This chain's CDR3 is CASSSPGRAGTGELFF. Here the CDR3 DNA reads TGTGCCAGCAGCTCACCCGGCAGGGCAGGTACCGGGGAGCTGTTTTTT.

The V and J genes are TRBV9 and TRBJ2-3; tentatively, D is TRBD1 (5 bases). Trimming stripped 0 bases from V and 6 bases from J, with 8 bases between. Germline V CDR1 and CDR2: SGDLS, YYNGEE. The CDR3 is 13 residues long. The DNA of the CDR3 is TGTGCCAGCAGCGTAGAGCACAGGGATACGCAGTATTTT. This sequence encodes CASSVEHRDTQYF.

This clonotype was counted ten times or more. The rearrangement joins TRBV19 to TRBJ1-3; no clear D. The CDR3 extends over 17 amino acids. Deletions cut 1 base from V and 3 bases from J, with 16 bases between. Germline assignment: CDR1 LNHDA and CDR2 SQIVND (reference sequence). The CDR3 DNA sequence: TGTGCCAGTAGTATAGTGGGTTACGGAGGACTTGGAAACACCATATATTTT. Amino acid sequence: CASSIVGYGGLGNTIYF.

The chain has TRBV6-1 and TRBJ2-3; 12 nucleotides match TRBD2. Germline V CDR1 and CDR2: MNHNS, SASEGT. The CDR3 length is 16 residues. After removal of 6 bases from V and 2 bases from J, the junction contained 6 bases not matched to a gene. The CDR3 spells CASRHGLAGPTDTQYF. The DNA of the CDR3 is TGTGCCAGCAGACACGGACTAGCGGGGCCCACAGATACGCAGTATTTT.

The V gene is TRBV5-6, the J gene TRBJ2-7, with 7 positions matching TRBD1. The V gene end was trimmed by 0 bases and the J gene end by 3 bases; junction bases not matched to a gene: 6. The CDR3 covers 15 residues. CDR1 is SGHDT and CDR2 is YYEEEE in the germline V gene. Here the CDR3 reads CASSLAKGQHYEQYF. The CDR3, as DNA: TGTGCCAGCAGCTTGGCCAAGGGACAGCACTACGAGCAGTACTTC.

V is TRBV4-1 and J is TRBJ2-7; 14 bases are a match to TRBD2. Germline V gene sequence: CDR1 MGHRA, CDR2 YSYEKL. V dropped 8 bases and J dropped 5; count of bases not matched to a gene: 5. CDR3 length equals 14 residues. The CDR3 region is CASSGLAGAHEQYF. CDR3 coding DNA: TGCGCCAGCTCGGGACTAGCGGGGGCCCACGAGCAGTACTTC.

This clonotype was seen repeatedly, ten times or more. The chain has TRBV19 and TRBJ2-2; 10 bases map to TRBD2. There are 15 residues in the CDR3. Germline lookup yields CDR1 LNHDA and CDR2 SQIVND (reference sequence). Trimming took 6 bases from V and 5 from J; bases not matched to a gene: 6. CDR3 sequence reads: CASRETSGLTGELFF. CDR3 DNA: TGTGCCAGTAGGGAGACTAGCGGGTTGACCGGGGAGCTGTTTTTT.

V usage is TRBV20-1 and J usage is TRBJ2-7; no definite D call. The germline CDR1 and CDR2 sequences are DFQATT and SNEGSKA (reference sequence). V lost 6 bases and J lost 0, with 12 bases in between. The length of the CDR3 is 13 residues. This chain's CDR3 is CSAKEISSYEQYF. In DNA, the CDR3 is TGCAGTGCCAAAGAGATTAGCTCCTACGAGCAGTACTTC.

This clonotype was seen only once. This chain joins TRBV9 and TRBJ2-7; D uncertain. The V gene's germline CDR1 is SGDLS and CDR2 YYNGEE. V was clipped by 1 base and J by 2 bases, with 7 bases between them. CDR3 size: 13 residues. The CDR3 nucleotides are TGTGCCAGCAGCGTAAATGGAGCCTACGAGCAGTACTTC. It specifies CASSVNGAYEQYF.

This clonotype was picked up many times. DNA of the CDR3: TGTGCCAGCAGCGCTACTAGCGGGGGAGGGTCAGATACGCAGTATTTT. Translating it yields CASSATSGGGSDTQYF. The chain carries TRBV6-1 and TRBJ2-3, with TRBD2 matching over 11 bases. This CDR3 has 16 amino acids. Germline values: CDR1 MNHNS, CDR2 SASEGT. V lost 6 bases to trimming and J lost 4 bases; unmatched junction nucleotides: 9.

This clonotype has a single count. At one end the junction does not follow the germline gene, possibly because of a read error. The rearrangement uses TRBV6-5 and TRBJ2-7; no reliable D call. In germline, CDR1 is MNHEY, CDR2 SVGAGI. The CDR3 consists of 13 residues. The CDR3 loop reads CASSPLGQHEQCF. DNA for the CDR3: TGTGCCAGCAGTCCCCTCGGGCAGCACGAGCAGTGCTTC.

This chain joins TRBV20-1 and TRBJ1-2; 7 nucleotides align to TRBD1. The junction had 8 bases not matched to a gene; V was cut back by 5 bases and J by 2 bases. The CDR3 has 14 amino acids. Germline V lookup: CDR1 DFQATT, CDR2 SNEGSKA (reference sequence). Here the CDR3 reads CSAPRGTVNYGYTF. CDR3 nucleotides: TGCAGTGCTCCAAGGGGGACAGTCAACTATGGCTACACCTTC.

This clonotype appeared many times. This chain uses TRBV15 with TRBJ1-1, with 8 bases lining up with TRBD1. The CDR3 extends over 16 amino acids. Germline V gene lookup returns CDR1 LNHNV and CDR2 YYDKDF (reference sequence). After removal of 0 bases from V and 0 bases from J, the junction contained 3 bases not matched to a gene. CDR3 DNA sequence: TGTGCCACCAGCAGAGAATCGGGACAGGTGAACACTGAAGCTTTCTTT. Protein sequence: CATSRESGQVNTEAFF.

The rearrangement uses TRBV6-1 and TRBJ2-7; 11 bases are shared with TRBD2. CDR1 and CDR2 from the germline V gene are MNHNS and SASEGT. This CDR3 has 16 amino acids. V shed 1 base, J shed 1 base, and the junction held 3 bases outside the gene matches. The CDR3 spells CASSEVRLAGSYEQYF. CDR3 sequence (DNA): TGTGCCAGCAGTGAAGTGAGACTAGCGGGGTCCTACGAGCAGTACTTC.

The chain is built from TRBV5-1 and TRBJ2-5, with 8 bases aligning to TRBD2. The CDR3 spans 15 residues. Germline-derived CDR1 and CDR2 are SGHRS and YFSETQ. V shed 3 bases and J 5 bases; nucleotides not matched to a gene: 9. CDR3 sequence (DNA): TGCGCCAGCAGCTCGATTAGCGGGATCGGGGAGACCCAGTACTTC. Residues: CASSSISGIGETQYF.

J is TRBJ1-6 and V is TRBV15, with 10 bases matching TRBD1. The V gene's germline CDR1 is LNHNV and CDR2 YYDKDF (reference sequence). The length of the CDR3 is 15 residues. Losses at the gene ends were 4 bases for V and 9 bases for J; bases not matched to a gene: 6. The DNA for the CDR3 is TGTGCCACCAGCACAAAGACAGGGGGCAGTTCACCCCTCCACTTT. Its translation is CATSTKTGGSSPLHF.

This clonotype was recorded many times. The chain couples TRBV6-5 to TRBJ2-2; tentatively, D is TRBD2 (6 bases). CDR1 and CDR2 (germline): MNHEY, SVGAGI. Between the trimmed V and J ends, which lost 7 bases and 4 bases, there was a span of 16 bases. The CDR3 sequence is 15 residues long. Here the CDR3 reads CASNKEGLGTGELFF. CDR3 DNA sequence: TGTGCCAGCAATAAGGAGGGGCTGGGCACCGGGGAGCTGTTTTTT.

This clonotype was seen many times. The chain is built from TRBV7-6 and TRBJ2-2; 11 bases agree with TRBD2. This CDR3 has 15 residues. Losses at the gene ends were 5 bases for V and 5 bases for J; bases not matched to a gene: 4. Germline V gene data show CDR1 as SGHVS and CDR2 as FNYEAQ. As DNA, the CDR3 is TGTGCCAGCAGCGCGACTAGCGGGACTACCGGGGAGCTGTTTTTT. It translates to CASSATSGTTGELFF.

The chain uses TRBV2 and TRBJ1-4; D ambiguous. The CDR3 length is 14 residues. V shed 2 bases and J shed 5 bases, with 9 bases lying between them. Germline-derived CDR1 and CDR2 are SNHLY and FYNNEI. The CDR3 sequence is CASSEYSSNEKLFF. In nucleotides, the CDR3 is TGTGCCAGCAGTGAATACAGTAGCAATGAAAAACTGTTTTTT.